This T cell receptor (beta chain) comes out of a study of shared clonotypes between healthy human individuals. Germline V gene data show CDR1 as ENHRY and CDR2 as SYGVKD. V gave up 6 bases and J gave up 6 bases; unmatched junction bases: 9. The CDR3 is made up of 14 amino acids. Study findings and constraints: Across four donors, naive CD4 shared roughly 5%, naive CD8 around 3.5%, memory CD4 2.3%, memory CD8 more than 0.35%. It was the non-shared clonotypes that had lower generation probabilities than clonotypes shared by all four donors.

Per the original data handling: There were no quality scores in the junction-only immunoSEQ sequences, so filtering differed. Some clones are missing from TCRdb's copy, which holds only in-frame ones; the method was immunoSEQ multiplex PCR. Clone size and V and J calls were adopted from that table, with D and trimming inferred from the DNA. The sample consists of a few million clones, roughly 92% of them appearing once. To note about this clone: Its matching antigen is unknown.

The receptor was derived from a man aged 18 to 29 in good health. The V and J genes are TRBV10-3 and TRBJ2-7, with TRBD1 matching over 9 bases. The sequenced sample was naive CD4+ T cells sorted from blood. Described subset: CD45RA+ positively selected. The CDR3 is CAISGRDREGEQYF. CDR3 nucleotides: TGTGCCATCAGCGGGCGGGACAGGGAAGGCGAGCAGTACTTC.